This entry lists 10 T cell receptor beta chains sequenced from one sample in a study of PD-1 blockade in classical Hodgkin lymphoma (dated by TCRdb to 2020 to 2022). Receptors were amplified or captured by the immunoSEQ multiplex PCR assay. TCRdb retrieved this table from immuneACCESS and kept in-frame rearrangements only. Not all clones are present; in checked studies, unresolved V genes account for under half, and no reason is known for the remainder. For this sample there are around 20,000 clones; about nine tenths appear just once. About an eighth of the sample belongs to the ten largest clones. Read against the paper, the sample's time point label means: cycle 2 day 1 (C2D1) of nivolumab. Relapse after autologous stem cell transplantation had occurred in all trial patients, and cohorts A, B and C were distinguished by prior brentuximab vedotin exposure. Sequences were derived from peripheral blood mononuclear cells (PBMCs), sampled before the second cycle of nivolumab. Source of these receptors: a human donor with classical Hodgkin lymphoma.

V gene TRBV5-1 combines with J gene TRBJ2-2, with D possibly TRBD1 on 6 matching bases. Germline V gene sequence: CDR1 SGHRS, CDR2 YFSETQ. The CDR3 extends over 14 amino acids. The V and J ends lost 5 bases and 6 bases respectively, with 14 bases between them. CDR3 in DNA: TGCGCCAGCAGAACCGGGACACTCCCCGGGGAGCTGTTTTTT. Translating it yields CASRTGTLPGELFF.

This chain uses TRBV5-1 with TRBJ2-7; TRBD1 aligns across 8 bases. Germline assignment: CDR1 SGHRS and CDR2 YFSETQ. The CDR3 has 16 amino acids. Trimming took 4 bases from V and 5 from J; bases not matched to a gene: 14. The CDR3 coding sequence is TGCGCCAGCAGCACGGTGGTCGCAGGACAGGGCCACGAGCAGTACTTC. This translates into CASSTVVAGQGHEQYF.

The V call is TRBV7-3, the J call TRBJ2-1, with D possibly being TRBD1 (5 bases). CDR3 length: 15 residues. V was pared by 6 bases and J by 5 bases, with 17 bases between. Germline values: CDR1 SGHTA, CDR2 FQGTGA. Here the CDR3 reads CASSDSGLPHNEQFF. The DNA for the CDR3 is TGTGCCAGCAGTGATTCAGGGTTACCCCACAATGAGCAGTTCTTC.

This clone came up a few times. This chain uses TRBV5-1 with TRBJ2-3, with TRBD1 matching over 9 bases. Germline CDR1 and CDR2: SGHRS and YFSETQ. The CDR3 length is 15 residues. The V segment lost 4 bases and the J segment 0 bases; nucleotides outside the gene matches: 3. CDR3 bases: TGCGCCAGCAGCCAGACAGGGGGGAGCACAGATACGCAGTATTTT. Protein product: CASSQTGGSTDTQYF.

This clone was picked up a small number of times. The chain carries TRBV4-1 and TRBJ1-5, with D possibly being TRBD1 (5 bases). The CDR3 totals 16 residues. In germline, CDR1 is MGHRA, CDR2 YSYEKL. The ends were cut back, 0 bases at V and 4 bases at J, with 13 bases in the middle. The CDR3, as DNA: TGCGCCAGCAGCCAAGATCAGGGCGGGGCGAATCAGCCCCAGCATTTT. This gives the protein CASSQDQGGANQPQHF.

The rearrangement uses TRBV5-6 and TRBJ2-3, with D unresolved. V was clipped by 0 bases and J by 2 bases, with 4 bases between them. Germline V gene data show CDR1 as SGHDT and CDR2 as YYEEEE. The CDR3 loop spans 13 amino acids. The CDR3 region has the DNA TGTGCCAGCAGCTTGGTCCCCACAGATACGCAGTATTTT. Translation gives CASSLVPTDTQYF.

The chain has TRBV5-1 and TRBJ1-4; possibly TRBD1 for D (6 bases). CDR1 SGHRS and CDR2 YFSETQ come from the germline V gene. Trimming shortened V by 1 base and J by 3 bases, and 7 bases separated the two germline ends. This CDR3 spans 14 amino acids. CDR3 in DNA: TGCGCCAGCAGCTTGACAGGGTCTAATGAAAAACTGTTTTTT. Its translation is CASSLTGSNEKLFF.

The chain has TRBV6-1 and TRBJ2-5; no clear D. Germline loops: CDR1 MNHNS, CDR2 SASEGT. CDR3 length equals 12 residues. V dropped 3 bases and J dropped 5 bases, with 7 bases sitting between them. The CDR3 nucleotides read TGTGCCAGCAGTGAGGGCCTGGAGACCCAGTACTTC. Translation: CASSEGLETQYF.

V usage is TRBV5-1 and J usage is TRBJ1-1; 9 bases align to TRBD1. V gave up 6 bases and J gave up 4 bases; unmatched junction bases: 10. Germline CDR1 SGHRS, CDR2 YFSETQ. This CDR3 comprises 15 residues. Here the CDR3 reads CASKPMGQGSTEAFF. CDR3 sequence (DNA): TGCGCCAGCAAGCCTATGGGACAGGGATCCACTGAAGCTTTCTTT. The entire variable domain, with the rest obtained from reference TRBV5-1 and TRBJ1-1, is as follows: KAGVTQTPRYLIKTRGQQVTLSCSPISGHRSVSWYQQTPGQGLQFLFEYFSETQRNKGNFPGRFSGRQFSNSRSEMNVSTLELGDSALYLCASKPMGQGSTEAFFGQGTRLTVV.

The chain couples TRBV29-1 to TRBJ2-2; the match to TRBD2 covers 13 bases. CDR1 is SQVTM, CDR2 ANQGSEA, per germline. The CDR3 totals 17 residues. V was pared by 0 bases and J by 6 bases, with 7 bases of the junction left unmatched. The CDR3 coding sequence is TGCAGCGTTGAAGATTTGACTAGCGGGGGGAGTGCCGGGGAGCTGTTTTTT. This translates into CSVEDLTSGGSAGELFF.